This entry lists 20 T cell receptor beta chains sequenced from one sample in a study of cytomegalovirus exposure and HLA in healthy donors. With 60 Vbeta and 13 Jbeta primers, the PCR was carried out. TCRdb keeps only in-frame clones here, not all; method: immunoSEQ multiplex PCR. The sample lists 180,000 or so clones, approximately 85% occurring once. Sequencing used PBMCs. These receptors originate from a man between 18 and 35 years old in good health and CMV-seropositive.

This clone occurred once. Here the CDR3 DNA reads TGTGCCAGCAGCGTAGGAGGGACAGATCCCTACGAGCAGTACTTC. Translating gives CASSVGGTDPYEQYF. The rearrangement uses TRBV9 and TRBJ2-7, with TRBD1 matching 7 bases. Germline V gene sequence: CDR1 SGDLS, CDR2 YYNGEE. The CDR3 runs 15 residues. Trimming removed 0 bases from V and 2 bases from J; junction bases left unmatched: 5. The complete variable domain, with remaining parts taken from reference TRBV9 and TRBJ2-7, reads DSGVTQTPKHLITATGQRVTLRCSPRSGDLSVYWYQQSLDQGLQFLIQYYNGEERAKGNILERFSAQQFPDLHSELNLSSLELGDSALYFCASSVGGTDPYEQYFGPGTRLTVT.

The chain is built from TRBV18 and TRBJ2-7; a weak D match, TRBD1 (5 bases). The CDR3 loop spans 11 amino acids. Trimming cost V 6 bases and J 7 bases, with 10 bases left between them. From germline, CDR1 is KGHSH and CDR2 LQKENI. CDR3 bases: TGTGCCAGCTCGCCCGACAGAGAGCAGTACTTC. Protein sequence: CASSPDREQYF.

This clone was counted a few times. The CDR3 loop reads CASSYRTGENSPLHF. CDR3 sequence (DNA): TGTGCCAGCAGTTACAGGACAGGGGAAAATTCACCCCTCCACTTT. The chain has TRBV6-5 and TRBJ1-6, with 9 bases matching TRBD1. V lost 2 bases, J lost 7 bases, and 3 bases stayed unmatched. This CDR3 has 15 residues. CDR1 is MNHEY and CDR2 is SVGAGI in the germline V gene.

J is TRBJ2-5 and V is TRBV12-5, with 10 bases that match TRBD2. The CDR3 spans 13 residues. J gave up 5 bases and V 5 bases, and 2 bases lay outside the gene matches. Germline lookup yields CDR1 LGHNT and CDR2 FRNRAP. CDR3 region: CASGLAGVETQYF. The CDR3 nucleotides are TGTGCTAGTGGTCTAGCGGGGGTGGAGACCCAGTACTTC.

This sequence joins TRBV6-4 and TRBJ2-5; D gene uncertain. Germline V gene lookup returns CDR1 MRHNA and CDR2 SNTAGT. The CDR3 has 13 amino acids. The V and J ends lost 3 bases and 4 bases respectively, with 9 bases between them. CDR3 nucleotide sequence: TGTGCCAGCAGTGAACCGGTCTTAGAGACCCAGTACTTC. Translating it yields CASSEPVLETQYF.

A few counts support this clone. The chain uses TRBV7-8 and TRBJ1-5, with TRBD1 as a possible D gene (6 bases). The length of the CDR3 is 14 residues. V shed 5 bases and J shed 4 bases, with 12 bases lying between them. The germline V gene has CDR1 SGHVS and CDR2 FQNEAQ. The CDR3 reads CASSPRGGNQPQHF. DNA of the CDR3: TGTGCCAGCAGCCCAAGAGGGGGAAATCAGCCCCAGCATTTT.

This clone was recorded a few times. V usage is TRBV23-1 and J usage is TRBJ1-1; D uncertain. TRBV23-1 falls under the ORF class, with uncertain function. Trimming took 6 bases from V and 1 from J, leaving 9 bases between them. This CDR3 spans 13 amino acids. The CDR3 here is CASSPQRNTEAFF. As DNA, the CDR3 is TGCGCCAGCAGCCCCCAGCGGAACACTGAAGCTTTCTTT.

The chain is built from TRBV27 and TRBJ2-1; 7 bases are shared with TRBD1. Germline values: CDR1 MNHEY, CDR2 SMNVEV (reference sequence). Trimming cost V 5 bases and J 9 bases; bases outside gene matches: 10. The CDR3 covers 14 residues. The CDR3 DNA is TGTGCCAGCAGTCTGGACAGGTATCTAGGTGAGCAGTTCTTC. Amino acid sequence: CASSLDRYLGEQFF.

V and J are TRBV9 and TRBJ1-1; 10 bases map to TRBD1. The CDR3 totals 17 residues. V shed 4 bases, J shed 0 bases, and the junction held 9 bases outside the gene matches. The V gene's germline CDR1 is SGDLS and CDR2 YYNGEE. CDR3 nucleotide sequence: TGTGCCAGCAGCCCACGACAGACAGGGGGCTTGAACACTGAAGCTTTCTTT. This translates into CASSPRQTGGLNTEAFF. Complete variable domain (other parts from reference TRBV9 and TRBJ1-1): DSGVTQTPKHLITATGQRVTLRCSPRSGDLSVYWYQQSLDQGLQFLIQYYNGEERAKGNILERFSAQQFPDLHSELNLSSLELGDSALYFCASSPRQTGGLNTEAFFGQGTRLTVV.

The chain carries TRBV30 and TRBJ1-6, with D uncertain. The CDR3 extends over 14 amino acids. The germline V gene encodes CDR1 GTSNPN and CDR2 SVGIG (reference sequence). V gave up 0 bases and J gave up 9 bases, with 12 bases separating them. CDR3 loop: CAWSVPLEGSPLHF. CDR3 bases: TGTGCCTGGAGTGTACCCCTGGAGGGTTCACCCCTCCACTTT.

The chain joins TRBV27 to TRBJ1-6; perhaps TRBD1 as D (5 bases). The length of the CDR3 is 15 residues. The germline V gene has CDR1 MNHEY and CDR2 SMNVEV (reference sequence). The ends were cut back, 3 bases at V and 9 bases at J, with 15 bases in the middle. The CDR3 loop is CASSFGATFGSPLHF. The CDR3 bases are TGTGCCAGCAGTTTTGGGGCTACGTTCGGTTCACCCCTCCACTTT.

This chain uses TRBV7-2 with TRBJ2-4; 10 bases are shared with TRBD1. The CDR3 loop spans 17 amino acids. Looked up from germline, CDR1 is SGHTA and CDR2 is FQGNSA. The trim removed 2 bases at V and 0 bases at J, leaving 4 bases unmatched. In nucleotides, the CDR3 is TGTGCCAGCAGCTTACGGGGACAGGGGTCAGCCAAAAACATTCAGTACTTC. It translates to CASSLRGQGSAKNIQYF.

This chain joins TRBV19 and TRBJ2-7; D perhaps matches TRBD2 (5 bases). The CDR3 is 16 residues long. Germline CDR1 and CDR2: LNHDA and SQIVND (reference sequence). Trimming took 3 bases from V and 7 from J, leaving 22 bases between them. Here the CDR3 DNA reads TGTGCCAGTAGTATGGCAGTATCCCTAGGAGGAACAGAGCAGTACTTC. Its protein is CASSMAVSLGGTEQYF.

V usage is TRBV19 and J usage is TRBJ2-2; 9 positions agree with TRBD2. CDR1 and CDR2 (germline): LNHDA, SQIVND (reference sequence). The CDR3 is 18 residues long. Trimming removed 5 bases from V and 4 bases from J; junction bases left unmatched: 14. In DNA, the CDR3 is TGTGCCAGTAGTTCTCCGGGACTAGCAGGGGGAAGCACCGGGGAGCTGTTTTTT. Its protein product is CASSSPGLAGGSTGELFF.

This clone appeared a few times. V and J are TRBV19 and TRBJ1-5; the match to TRBD1 covers 8 bases. CDR1 LNHDA and CDR2 SQIVND come from the germline V gene (reference sequence). This CDR3 is 15 amino acids long. J gave up 7 bases and V 5 bases, and 10 bases lay outside the gene matches. CDR3 region: CASSEKQGAVQPQHF. The CDR3 DNA sequence: TGTGCCAGTAGTGAGAAGCAGGGGGCGGTCCAGCCCCAGCATTTT.

The chain uses TRBV20-1 and TRBJ2-5; D not resolved. The CDR3 consists of 9 residues. The ends were cut back, 4 bases at V and 9 bases at J, with 6 bases in the middle. Germline-derived CDR1 and CDR2 are DFQATT and SNEGSKA (reference sequence). The CDR3 spells CSATAAQYF. The DNA for the CDR3 is TGCAGTGCTACCGCGGCCCAGTACTTC.

This chain connects TRBV6-5 to TRBJ2-7, with 7 bases identical to TRBD1. Germline CDR1 reads MNHEY; CDR2 reads SVGAGI. V lost 4 bases, J lost 4 bases, and 10 bases stayed unmatched. The CDR3 is made up of 15 amino acids. The CDR3 DNA sequence: TGTGCCAGCAGTTTAAGCCCGACAGGGCGGTACGAGCAGTACTTC. Translated: CASSLSPTGRYEQYF.

This rearrangement joins TRBV21-1 to TRBJ2-3; the listed D gene, TRBD2, was not tested against the DNA. TRBV21-1 counts as a pseudogene. This CDR3 is built from 17 residues. The CDR3 loop is CASSKGLAGLCTDTQYF. The CDR3 DNA is TGTGCCAGCAGCAAAGGACTAGCGGGTCTCTGCACAGATACGCAGTATTTT.

The chain carries TRBV5-1 and TRBJ2-3; the D gene is possibly TRBD1 (5 bases). The germline V gene has CDR1 SGHRS and CDR2 YFSETQ. Trimming cost V 2 bases and J 5 bases, with 15 bases left between them. This CDR3 region has 15 residues. In nucleotides, the CDR3 is TGCGCCAGCAGCTTAACGGGCCCCAGGGAAGATACGCAGTATTTT. Translating it yields CASSLTGPREDTQYF.

This clone occurred a few times. This rearrangement joins TRBV4-1 to TRBJ1-1; 9 bases match TRBD1. The CDR3 consists of 19 residues. Germline CDR1 and CDR2: MGHRA and YSYEKL. J was trimmed by 1 base and V by 1 base; bases with no gene match: 13. The CDR3 coding sequence is TGCGCCAGCAGCCAAGCGCTGCTTAGGACAGGGGCGGAGAACACTGAAGCTTTCTTT. It is translated as CASSQALLRTGAENTEAFF.